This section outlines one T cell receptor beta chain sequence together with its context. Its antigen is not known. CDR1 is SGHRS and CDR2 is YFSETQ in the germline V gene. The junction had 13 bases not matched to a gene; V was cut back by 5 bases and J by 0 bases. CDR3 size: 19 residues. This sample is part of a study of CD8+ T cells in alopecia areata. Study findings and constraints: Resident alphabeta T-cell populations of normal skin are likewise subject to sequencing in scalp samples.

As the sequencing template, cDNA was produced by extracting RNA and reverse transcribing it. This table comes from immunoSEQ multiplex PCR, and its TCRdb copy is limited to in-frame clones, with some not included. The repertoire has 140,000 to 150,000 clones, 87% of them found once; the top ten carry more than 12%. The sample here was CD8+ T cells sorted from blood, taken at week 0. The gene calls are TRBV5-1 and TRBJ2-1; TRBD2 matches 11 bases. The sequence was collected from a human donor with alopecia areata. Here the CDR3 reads CASSGGTSGELTSYNEQFF. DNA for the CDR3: TGCGCCAGCAGTGGGGGGACTAGCGGAGAACTCACCTCCTACAATGAGCAGTTCTTC.